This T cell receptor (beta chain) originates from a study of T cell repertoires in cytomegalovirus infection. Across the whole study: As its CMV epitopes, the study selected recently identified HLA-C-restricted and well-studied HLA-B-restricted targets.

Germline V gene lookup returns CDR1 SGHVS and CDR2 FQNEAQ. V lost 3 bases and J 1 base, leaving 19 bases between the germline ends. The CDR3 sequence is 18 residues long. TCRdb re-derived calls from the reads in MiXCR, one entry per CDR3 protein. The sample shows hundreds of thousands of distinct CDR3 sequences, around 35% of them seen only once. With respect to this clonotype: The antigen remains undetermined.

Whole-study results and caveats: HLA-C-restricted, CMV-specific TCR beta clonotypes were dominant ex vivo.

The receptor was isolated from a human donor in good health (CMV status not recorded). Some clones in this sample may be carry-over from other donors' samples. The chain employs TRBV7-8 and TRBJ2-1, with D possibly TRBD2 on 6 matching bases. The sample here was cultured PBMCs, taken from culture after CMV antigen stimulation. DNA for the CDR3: TGTGCCAGCAGCTTCCCTAGCGCAGAAGACCCATCCTACAATGAGCAGTTCTTC. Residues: CASSFPSAEDPSYNEQFF.